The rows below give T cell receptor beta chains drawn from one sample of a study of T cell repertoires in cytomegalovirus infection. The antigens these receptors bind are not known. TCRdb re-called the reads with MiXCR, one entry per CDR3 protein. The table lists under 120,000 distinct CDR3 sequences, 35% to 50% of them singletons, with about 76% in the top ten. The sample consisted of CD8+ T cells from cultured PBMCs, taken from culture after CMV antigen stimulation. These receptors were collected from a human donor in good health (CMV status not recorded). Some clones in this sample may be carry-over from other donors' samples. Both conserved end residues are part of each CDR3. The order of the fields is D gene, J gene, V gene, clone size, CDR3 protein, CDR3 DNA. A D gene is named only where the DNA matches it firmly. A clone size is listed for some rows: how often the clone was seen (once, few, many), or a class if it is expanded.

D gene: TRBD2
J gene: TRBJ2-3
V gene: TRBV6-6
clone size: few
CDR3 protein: CASGLASTDTQYF
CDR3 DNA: TGTGCCAGCGGACTAGCGAGCACAGATACGCAGTATTTT

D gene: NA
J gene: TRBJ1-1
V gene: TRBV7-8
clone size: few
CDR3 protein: CASSLQGVSAEAFF
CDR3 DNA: TGTGCCAGCAGCTTACAGGGAGTGAGCGCTGAAGCTTTCTTT

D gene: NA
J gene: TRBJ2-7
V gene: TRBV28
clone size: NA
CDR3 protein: CASSFPSKPEPGRTYEQYF
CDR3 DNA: TGTGCCAGCAGTTTTCCTTCAAAACCAGAGCCGGGACGGACCTACGAGCAGTACTTC

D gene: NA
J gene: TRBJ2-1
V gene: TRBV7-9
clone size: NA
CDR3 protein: CASSSTSLPDNEQFF
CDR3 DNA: TGTGCCAGCAGCTCGACTAGTCTACCCGACAATGAGCAGTTCTTC

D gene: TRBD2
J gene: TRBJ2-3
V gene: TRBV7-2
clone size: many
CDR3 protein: CASSQRGTSTDTQYF
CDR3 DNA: TGTGCCAGCAGCCAGCGGGGAACTAGCACAGATACGCAGTATTTT

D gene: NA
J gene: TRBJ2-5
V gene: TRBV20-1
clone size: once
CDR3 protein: CSAPSSRQTQYF
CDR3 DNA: TGCAGTGCTCCATCTAGCCGTCAGACCCAGTACTTC

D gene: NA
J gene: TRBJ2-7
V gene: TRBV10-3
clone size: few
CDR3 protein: CAIRSGDSYEQYF
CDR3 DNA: TGTGCCATCAGGTCCGGGGACTCCTACGAGCAGTACTTC

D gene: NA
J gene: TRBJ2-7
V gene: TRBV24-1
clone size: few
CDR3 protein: CATSDGTPYEQYF
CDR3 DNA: TGTGCCACCAGTGATGGGACGCCCTACGAGCAGTACTTC

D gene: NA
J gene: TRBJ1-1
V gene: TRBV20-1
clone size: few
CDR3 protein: CSAPGVMNTEAFF
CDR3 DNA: TGCAGTGCCCCCGGCGTTATGAACACTGAAGCTTTCTTT

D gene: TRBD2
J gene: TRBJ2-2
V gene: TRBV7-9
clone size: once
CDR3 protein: CASSSGLAGTNTGELFF
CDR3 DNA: TGTGCCAGCAGCTCGGGACTAGCGGGGACCAACACCGGGGAGCTGTTTTTT

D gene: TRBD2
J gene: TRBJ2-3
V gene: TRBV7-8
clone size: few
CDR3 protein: CASSAPETLAGESSTDTQYF
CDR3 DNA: TGTGCCAGCAGCGCACCCGAAACACTAGCGGGGGAGTCCAGCACAGATACGCAGTATTTT

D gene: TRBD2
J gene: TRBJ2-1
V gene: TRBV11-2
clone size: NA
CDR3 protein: CASSTGLAGSGDEQFF
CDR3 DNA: TGTGCCAGCAGCACGGGACTAGCGGGGTCCGGGGATGAGCAGTTCTTC

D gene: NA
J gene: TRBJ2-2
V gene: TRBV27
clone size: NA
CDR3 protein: CASSFLGGNTGELFF
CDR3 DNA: TGTGCCAGCAGTTTTTTGGGGGGGAACACCGGGGAGCTGTTTTTT

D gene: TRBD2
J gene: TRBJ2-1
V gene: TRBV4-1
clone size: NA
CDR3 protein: CASSQDPGGVDNEQFF
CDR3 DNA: TGCGCCAGCAGCCAAGACCCGGGGGGGGTGGACAATGAGCAGTTCTTC

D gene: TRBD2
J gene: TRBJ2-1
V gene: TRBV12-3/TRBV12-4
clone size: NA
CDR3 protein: CASSLFRGGIYNEQFF
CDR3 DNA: TGTGCCAGCAGTTTATTTCGCGGGGGGATCTACAATGAGCAGTTCTTC

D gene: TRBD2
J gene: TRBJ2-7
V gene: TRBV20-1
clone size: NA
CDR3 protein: CSALSGANYEQYF
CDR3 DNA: TGCAGTGCTCTTAGCGGGGCCAACTACGAGCAGTACTTC

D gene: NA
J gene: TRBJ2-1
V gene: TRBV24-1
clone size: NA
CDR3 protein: CATSDTDRWGYNEQFF
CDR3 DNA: TGTGCCACCAGTGACACAGACCGTTGGGGGTACAATGAGCAGTTCTTC

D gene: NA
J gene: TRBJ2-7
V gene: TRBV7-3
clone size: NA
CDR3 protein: CASSPGGRTYEQYF
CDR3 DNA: TGTGCCAGCAGCCCGGGCGGCAGAACCTACGAGCAGTACTTC

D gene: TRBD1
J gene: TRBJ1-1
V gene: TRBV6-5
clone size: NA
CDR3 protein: CASSPGQGGYTEAFF
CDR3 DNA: TGTGCCAGCAGTCCTGGACAGGGAGGATACACTGAAGCTTTCTTT

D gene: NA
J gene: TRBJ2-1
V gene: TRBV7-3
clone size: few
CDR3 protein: CASSLGGGAGYNEQFF
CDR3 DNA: TGTGCCAGCAGCCTTGGAGGGGGGGCGGGTTACAATGAGCAGTTCTTC

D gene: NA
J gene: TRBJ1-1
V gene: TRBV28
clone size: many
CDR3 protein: CASSFWGENTEAFF
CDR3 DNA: TGTGCCAGCAGTTTCTGGGGGGAGAACACTGAAGCTTTCTTT

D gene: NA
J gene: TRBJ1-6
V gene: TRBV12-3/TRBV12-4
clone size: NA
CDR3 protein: CASTTRWSSYNSPLHF
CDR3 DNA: TGTGCCAGCACCACCAGGTGGAGCTCCTATAATTCACCCCTCCACTTT

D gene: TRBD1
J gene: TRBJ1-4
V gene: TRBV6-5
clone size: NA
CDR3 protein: CASSYSGTGSTNEKLFF
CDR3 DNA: TGTGCCAGCAGTTACTCCGGGACAGGGTCGACTAATGAAAAACTGTTTTTT

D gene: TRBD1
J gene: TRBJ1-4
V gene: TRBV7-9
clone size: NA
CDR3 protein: CASRGTGGNEKLFF
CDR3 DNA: TGTGCCAGCAGGGGGACAGGGGGGAATGAAAAACTGTTTTTT

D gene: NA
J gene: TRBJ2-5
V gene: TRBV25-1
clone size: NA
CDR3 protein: CASSEVEPQISGETQYF
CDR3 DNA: TGTGCCAGCAGTGAAGTCGAGCCCCAAATTTCCGGGGAGACCCAGTACTTC

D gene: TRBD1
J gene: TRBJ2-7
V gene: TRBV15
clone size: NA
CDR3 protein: CATSSSGTGVLEQNF
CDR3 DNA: TGTGCCACCAGCAGTTCCGGGACAGGGGTCCTTGAGCAGAACTTC

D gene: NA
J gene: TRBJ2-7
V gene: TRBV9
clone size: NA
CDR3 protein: CASSVGRAFAYEQYF
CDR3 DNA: TGTGCCAGCAGCGTAGGTAGAGCCTTTGCCTACGAGCAGTACTTC

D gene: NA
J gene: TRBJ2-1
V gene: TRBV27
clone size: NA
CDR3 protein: CASSVTLIRNEQFF
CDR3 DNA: TGTGCCAGCAGTGTGACTTTAATCCGAAATGAGCAGTTCTTC

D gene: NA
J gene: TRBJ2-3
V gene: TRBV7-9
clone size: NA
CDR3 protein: CASSSDTQYF
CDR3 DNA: TGTGCCAGCAGCTCAGATACGCAGTATTTT

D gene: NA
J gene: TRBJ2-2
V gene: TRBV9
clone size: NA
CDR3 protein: CASSPGTGELFF
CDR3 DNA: TGTGCCAGCAGCCCCGGCACCGGGGAGCTGTTTTTT

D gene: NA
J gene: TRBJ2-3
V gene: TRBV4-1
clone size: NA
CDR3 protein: CASSQGLATDTQYF
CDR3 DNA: TGCGCCAGCAGCCAGGGACTTGCCACAGATACGCAGTATTTT

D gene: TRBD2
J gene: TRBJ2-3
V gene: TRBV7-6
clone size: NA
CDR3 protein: CASSRPGLAVGDTQYF
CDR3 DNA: TGTGCCAGCAGTAGGCCGGGACTAGCGGTGGGAGATACGCAGTATTTT

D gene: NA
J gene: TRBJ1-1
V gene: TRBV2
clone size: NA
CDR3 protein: CASSEPPRNTEAFF
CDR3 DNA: TGTGCCAGCAGTGAACCCCCGAGGAACACTGAAGCTTTCTTT

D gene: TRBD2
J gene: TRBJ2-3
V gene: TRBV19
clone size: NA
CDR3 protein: CASSASGGGLDTQYF
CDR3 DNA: TGTGCCAGTAGTGCGAGTGGCGGGGGGTTAGATACGCAGTATTTT

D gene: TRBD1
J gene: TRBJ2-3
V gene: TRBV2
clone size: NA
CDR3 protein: CARRDSSTDTQYF
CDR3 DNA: TGTGCTCGCCGGGACAGTAGCACAGATACGCAGTATTTT

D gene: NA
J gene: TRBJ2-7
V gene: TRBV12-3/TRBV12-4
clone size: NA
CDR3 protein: CASSLTLAAVEQYF
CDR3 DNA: TGTGCCAGCAGCCTCACACTAGCCGCCGTCGAGCAGTACTTC

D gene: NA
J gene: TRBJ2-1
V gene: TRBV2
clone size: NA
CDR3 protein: CASSPNIDLDNEQFF
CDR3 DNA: TGTGCCAGCAGTCCAAATATAGATTTAGACAATGAGCAGTTCTTC

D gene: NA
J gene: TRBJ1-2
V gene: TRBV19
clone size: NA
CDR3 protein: CASNTGFGYTF
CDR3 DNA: TGTGCCAGTAATACAGGGTTTGGCTACACCTTC

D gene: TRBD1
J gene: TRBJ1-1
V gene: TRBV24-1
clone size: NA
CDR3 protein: CATSSGQYDGTEAFF
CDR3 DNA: TGTGCCACCAGTTCGGGACAGTATGATGGCACTGAAGCTTTCTTT

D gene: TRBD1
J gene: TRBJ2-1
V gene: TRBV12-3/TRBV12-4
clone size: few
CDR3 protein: CASSLGQGFYNEQFF
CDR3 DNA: TGTGCCAGCAGTCTGGGACAGGGCTTCTACAATGAGCAGTTCTTC

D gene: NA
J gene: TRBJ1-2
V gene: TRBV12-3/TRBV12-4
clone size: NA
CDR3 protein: CASTGGDGYTF
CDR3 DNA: TGTGCCAGCACCGGGGGGGATGGCTACACCTTC

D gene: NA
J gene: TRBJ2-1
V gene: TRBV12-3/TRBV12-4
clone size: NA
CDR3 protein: CASTRTEDEQFF
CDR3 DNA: TGTGCCAGCACTCGGACAGAGGATGAGCAGTTCTTC

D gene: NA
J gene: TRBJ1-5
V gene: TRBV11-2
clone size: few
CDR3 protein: CASSLDRWGQPQHF
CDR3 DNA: TGTGCCAGCAGCTTAGACAGGTGGGGTCAGCCCCAGCATTTT

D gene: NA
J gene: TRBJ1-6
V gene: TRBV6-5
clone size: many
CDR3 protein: CASSYFGGNSPLHF
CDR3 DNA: TGTGCCAGCAGTTACTTTGGCGGAAATTCACCCCTCCACTTT

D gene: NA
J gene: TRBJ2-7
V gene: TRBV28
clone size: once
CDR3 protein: CASTEYPGISYEQYF
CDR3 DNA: TGTGCCAGCACCGAATATCCGGGGATCTCCTACGAGCAGTACTTC

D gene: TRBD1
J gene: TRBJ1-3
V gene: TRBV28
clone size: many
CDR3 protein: CASSSRGHGNTIYF
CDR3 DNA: TGTGCCAGCAGTTCAAGGGGGCACGGAAACACCATATATTTT